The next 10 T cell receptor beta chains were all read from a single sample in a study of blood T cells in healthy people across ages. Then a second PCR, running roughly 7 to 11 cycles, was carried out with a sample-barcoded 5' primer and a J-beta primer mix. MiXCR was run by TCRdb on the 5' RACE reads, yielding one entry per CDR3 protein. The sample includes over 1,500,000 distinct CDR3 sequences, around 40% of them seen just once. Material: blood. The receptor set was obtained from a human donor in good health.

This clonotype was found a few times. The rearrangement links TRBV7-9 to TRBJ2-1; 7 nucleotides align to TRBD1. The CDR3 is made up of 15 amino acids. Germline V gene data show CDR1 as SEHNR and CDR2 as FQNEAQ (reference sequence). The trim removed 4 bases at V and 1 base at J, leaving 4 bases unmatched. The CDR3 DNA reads TGTGCCAGCAGCTCCACAGGGGTATCCTACAATGAGCAGTTCTTC. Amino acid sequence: CASSSTGVSYNEQFF. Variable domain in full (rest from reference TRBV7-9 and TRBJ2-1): DTGVSQNPRHKITKRGQNVTFRCDPISEHNRLYWYRQTLGQGPEFLTYFQNEAQLEKSRLLSDRFSAERPKGSFSTLEIQRTEQGDSAMYLCASSSTGVSYNEQFFGPGTRLTVL.

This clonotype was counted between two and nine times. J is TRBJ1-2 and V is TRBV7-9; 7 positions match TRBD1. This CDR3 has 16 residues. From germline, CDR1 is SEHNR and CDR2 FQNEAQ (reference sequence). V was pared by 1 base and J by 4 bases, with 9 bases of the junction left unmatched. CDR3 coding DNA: TGTGCCAGCAGCTTAGAGGGGGCAGGGGCTGGCTATGGCTACACCTTC. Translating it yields CASSLEGAGAGYGYTF. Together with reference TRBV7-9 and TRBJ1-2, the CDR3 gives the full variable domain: DTGVSQNPRHKITKRGQNVTFRCDPISEHNRLYWYRQTLGQGPEFLTYFQNEAQLEKSRLLSDRFSAERPKGSFSTLEIQRTEQGDSAMYLCASSLEGAGAGYGYTFGSGTRLTVV.

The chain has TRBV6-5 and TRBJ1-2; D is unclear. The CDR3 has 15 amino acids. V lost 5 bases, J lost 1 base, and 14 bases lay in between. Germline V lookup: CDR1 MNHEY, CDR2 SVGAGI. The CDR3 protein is CASSLGPTINYGYTF. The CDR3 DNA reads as TGTGCCAGCAGTCTCGGACCAACGATTAACTATGGCTACACCTTC.

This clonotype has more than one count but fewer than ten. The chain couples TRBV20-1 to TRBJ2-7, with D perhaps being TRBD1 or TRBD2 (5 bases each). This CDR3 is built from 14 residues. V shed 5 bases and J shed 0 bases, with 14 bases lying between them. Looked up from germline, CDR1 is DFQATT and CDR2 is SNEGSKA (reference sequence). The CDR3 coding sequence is TGCAGTGCTTTACGGGACGGACTCTCCTACGAGCAGTACTTC. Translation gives CSALRDGLSYEQYF.

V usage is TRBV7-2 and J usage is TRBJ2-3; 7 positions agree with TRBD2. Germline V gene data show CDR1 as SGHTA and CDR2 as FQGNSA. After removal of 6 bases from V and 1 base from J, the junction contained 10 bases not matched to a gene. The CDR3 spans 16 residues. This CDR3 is CASSPSGGIGTDTQYF. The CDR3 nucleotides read TGTGCCAGCAGTCCCTCGGGGGGAATAGGCACAGATACGCAGTATTTT.

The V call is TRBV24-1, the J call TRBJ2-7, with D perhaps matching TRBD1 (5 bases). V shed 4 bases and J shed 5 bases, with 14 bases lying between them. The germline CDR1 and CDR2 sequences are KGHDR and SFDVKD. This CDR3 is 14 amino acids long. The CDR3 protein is CATSDSQGIHEQYF. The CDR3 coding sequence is TGTGCCACCAGTGACTCTCAGGGTATCCACGAGCAGTACTTC.

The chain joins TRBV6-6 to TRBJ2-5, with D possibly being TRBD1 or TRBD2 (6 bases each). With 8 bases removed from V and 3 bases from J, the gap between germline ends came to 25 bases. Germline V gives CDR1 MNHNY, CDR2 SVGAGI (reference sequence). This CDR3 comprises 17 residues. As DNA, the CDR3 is TGTGCCAGCTACAAGACTAGGGACACAATAGGGAAAGAGACCCAGTACTTC. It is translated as CASYKTRDTIGKETQYF.

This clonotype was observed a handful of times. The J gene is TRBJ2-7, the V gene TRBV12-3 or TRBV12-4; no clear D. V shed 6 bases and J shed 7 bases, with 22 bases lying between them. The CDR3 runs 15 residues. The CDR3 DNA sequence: TGTGCCAGCAGCCCCGAGGTTGGCCCCTACAATGAGCAGTACTTC. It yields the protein CASSPEVGPYNEQYF.

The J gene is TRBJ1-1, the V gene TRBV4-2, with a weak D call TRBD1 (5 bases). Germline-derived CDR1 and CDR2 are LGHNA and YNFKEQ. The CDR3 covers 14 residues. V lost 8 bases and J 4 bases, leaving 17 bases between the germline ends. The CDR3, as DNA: TGTGCCAGCCGAAAGACAGATTCCACCACTGAAGCTTTCTTT. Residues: CASRKTDSTTEAFF.

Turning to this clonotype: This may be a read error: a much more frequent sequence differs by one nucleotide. This CDR3 reads CSVGLGGPTRLEDRQYF. The DNA for the CDR3 is TGCAGCGTTGGCTTGGGGGGGCCTACACGCTTGGAGGATAGGCAGTATTTT. V is TRBV29-1 and J is TRBJ2-3; D is possibly TRBD2 (7 bases). The CDR3 contains 17 residues. Germline V lookup: CDR1 SQVTM, CDR2 ANQGSEA.